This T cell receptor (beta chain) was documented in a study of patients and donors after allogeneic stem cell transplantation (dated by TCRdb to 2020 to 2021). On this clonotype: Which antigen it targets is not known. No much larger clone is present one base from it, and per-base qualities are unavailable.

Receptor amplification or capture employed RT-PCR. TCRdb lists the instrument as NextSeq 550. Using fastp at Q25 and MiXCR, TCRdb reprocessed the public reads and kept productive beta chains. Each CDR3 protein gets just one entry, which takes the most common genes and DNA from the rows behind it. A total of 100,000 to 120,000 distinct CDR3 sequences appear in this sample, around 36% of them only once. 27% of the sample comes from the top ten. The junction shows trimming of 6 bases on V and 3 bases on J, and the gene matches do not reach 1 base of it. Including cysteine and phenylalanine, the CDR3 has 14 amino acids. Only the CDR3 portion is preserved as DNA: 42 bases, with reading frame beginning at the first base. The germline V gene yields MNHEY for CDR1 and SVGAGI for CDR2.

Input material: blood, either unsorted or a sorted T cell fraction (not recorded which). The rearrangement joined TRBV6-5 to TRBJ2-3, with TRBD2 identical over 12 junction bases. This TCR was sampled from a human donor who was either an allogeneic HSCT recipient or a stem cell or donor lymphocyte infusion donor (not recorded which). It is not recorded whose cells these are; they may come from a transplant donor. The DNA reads TGTGCCAGCAGAGGACTAGCGGGAACAGATACGCAGTATTTT. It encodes CASRGLAGTDTQYF.